Sequencing of this T cell receptor (beta chain) was carried out in a study of T cells in Graves' hyperthyroidism and ophthalmopathy. Across the study: Pretreatment peripheral blood was obtained at initial diagnosis.

CDR3 length: 13 residues. Germline values: CDR1 ENHRY, CDR2 SYGVKD. V dropped 10 bases and J dropped 4 bases, with 16 bases sitting between them. TCR beta CDR3 sequences were amplified from RNA transcripts. TCR CDR3 underwent first-round RT-PCR with the HTBI primer set. TCRdb independently ran MiXCR on the multiplex PCR reads; one entry per CDR3 protein. The profile shows around 300,000 distinct CDR3 sequences, 13% to 15% of them singletons. Patients aged 18 to 65 with hyperthyroidism were newly diagnosed, with duration under 2 months. The sample was blood. The TCR originated in a woman aged 45-59 years with Graves' hyperthyroidism that later progressed to Graves' ophthalmopathy. V is TRBV10-3 and J is TRBJ1-2; D is uncertain. The CDR3 nucleotides are TGTGCCACCTCACAACTCGAGGGCTATGGCTACACCTTC. Translated, it gives CATSQLEGYGYTF.